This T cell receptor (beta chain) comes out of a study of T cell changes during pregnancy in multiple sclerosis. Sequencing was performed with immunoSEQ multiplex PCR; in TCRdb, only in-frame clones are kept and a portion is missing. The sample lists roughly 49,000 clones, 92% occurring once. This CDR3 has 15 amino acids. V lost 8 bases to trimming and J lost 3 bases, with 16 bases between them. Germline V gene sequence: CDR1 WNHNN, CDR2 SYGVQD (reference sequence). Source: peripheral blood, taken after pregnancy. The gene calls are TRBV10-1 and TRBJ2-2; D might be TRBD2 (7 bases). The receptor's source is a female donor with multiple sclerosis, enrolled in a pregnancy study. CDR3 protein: CASDEGGAYTGELFF. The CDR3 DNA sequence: TGCGCCAGCGATGAGGGGGGGGCGTACACCGGGGAGCTGTTTTTT.